This T cell receptor (beta chain) was profiled in a study of OX40 agonist ivuxolimab in advanced cancers. The V and J ends lost 0 bases and 3 bases, in that order; junction bases with no gene match: 8. From germline, CDR1 is MGHRA and CDR2 YSYEKL. This CDR3 region has 18 residues. Profiled with immunoSEQ multiplex PCR; TCRdb holds only in-frame clones, not every one. The table shows roughly 50,000 clones, with about nine tenths occurring only once. This material consisted of CD4+ or CD8+ T cells sorted from blood, taken in a trial of the OX40 agonist ivuxolimab. This chain uses TRBV4-1 with TRBJ1-6, with 7 bases identical to TRBD1. The sequence was collected from an adult with an advanced solid tumor such as melanoma, head and neck, liver or kidney cancer. CDR3 loop: CASSQDPGGSGYNSPLHF. The CDR3 nucleotides are TGCGCCAGCAGCCAAGACCCAGGGGGGTCCGGCTATAATTCACCCCTCCACTTT.